These T cell receptor beta chains were read from a single sample in a study of cytomegalovirus exposure and HLA in healthy donors. TCRdb's table, derived via immunoSEQ multiplex PCR, lists solely in-frame clones and lacks some. The sample has roughly 150,000 clones, roughly nine tenths seen once. The specimen was PBMCs. The receptors were gathered from a woman in her thirties in good health and CMV-seronegative. Both conserved end residues are part of each CDR3.

j_gene: TRBJ2-1; v_gene: TRBV7-9; CDR3aa: CASSSERVERPAFF
j_gene: TRBJ1-1; v_gene: TRBV2; CDR3aa: CASRGGREAFF
j_gene: TRBJ2-7; v_gene: TRBV4-1; CDR3aa: CASSQASSYEQYF
j_gene: TRBJ1-1; v_gene: TRBV5-1; CDR3aa: CASSLVQGEDTEAFF
j_gene: TRBJ2-1; v_gene: TRBV9; CDR3aa: CASSSPRNEQFF
j_gene: TRBJ2-3; v_gene: TRBV6-4; CDR3aa: CASSPSSGGTDTQYF
j_gene: TRBJ1-1; v_gene: TRBV6-5; CDR3aa: CASSFSKDRPNTEAFF
j_gene: TRBJ2-7; v_gene: TRBV7-9; CDR3aa: CASSPNGAGSRSYEQYF
j_gene: TRBJ1-1; v_gene: TRBV7-2; CDR3aa: CASSKGRLNTEAFF
j_gene: TRBJ2-1; v_gene: TRBV15; CDR3aa: CATSSGGGLSEQFF
j_gene: TRBJ1-3; v_gene: TRBV4-3; CDR3aa: CASSQSSFSGNTIYF
j_gene: TRBJ2-2; v_gene: TRBV7-2; CDR3aa: CASSLAGRLNTGELFF
j_gene: TRBJ2-2; v_gene: TRBV29-1; CDR3aa: CSVTSGGETGELFF
j_gene: TRBJ2-1; v_gene: TRBV28; CDR3aa: CASSFFDGNEQFF
j_gene: TRBJ2-1; v_gene: TRBV19; CDR3aa: CASSITDRANEQFF
j_gene: TRBJ1-2; v_gene: TRBV27; CDR3aa: CASSFGGGYGYTF
j_gene: TRBJ2-5; v_gene: TRBV4-1; CDR3aa: CASSERGQAETQYF
j_gene: TRBJ2-2; v_gene: TRBV6-5; CDR3aa: CASSYERGRTGELFF
j_gene: TRBJ2-3; v_gene: TRBV4-2; CDR3aa: CASSKTTIRRELTDTQYF
j_gene: TRBJ1-2; v_gene: TRBV4-3; CDR3aa: CASSQDVFKQGADGYTF
j_gene: TRBJ2-2; v_gene: TRBV6-6; CDR3aa: CASSRTSEYTGELFF
j_gene: TRBJ2-3; v_gene: TRBV27; CDR3aa: CASSPTGAPITDTQYF
j_gene: TRBJ1-1; v_gene: TRBV19; CDR3aa: CASSTGGYTEAFF
j_gene: TRBJ1-1; v_gene: TRBV25-1; CDR3aa: CASSESAGGRTEAFF
j_gene: TRBJ2-5; v_gene: TRBV19; CDR3aa: CASSIVGRASQTQYF
j_gene: TRBJ2-2; v_gene: TRBV9; CDR3aa: CASSAAWSPGELFF
j_gene: TRBJ2-7; v_gene: TRBV6-5; CDR3aa: CASSSFWTGSPYEQYF
j_gene: TRBJ2-7; v_gene: TRBV6-5; CDR3aa: CASSYSRALEPYF
j_gene: TRBJ2-7; v_gene: TRBV6-6; CDR3aa: CASTTALRGPYEQYF
j_gene: TRBJ1-1; v_gene: TRBV13; CDR3aa: CASSLANTEAFF
j_gene: TRBJ2-1; v_gene: TRBV29-1; CDR3aa: CSVFLGTAPNEQFF
j_gene: TRBJ2-3; v_gene: TRBV27; CDR3aa: CATDAGGGSTDTQYF
j_gene: TRBJ1-1; v_gene: TRBV7-6; CDR3aa: CASSPTPGLMNTEAFF
j_gene: TRBJ1-5; v_gene: TRBV30; CDR3aa: CAWSDSNQPQHF
j_gene: TRBJ2-7; v_gene: TRBV5-1; CDR3aa: CASSSDYEQYF
j_gene: TRBJ2-7; v_gene: TRBV9; CDR3aa: CASSVEAGGRFYEQYF
j_gene: TRBJ2-2; v_gene: TRBV10-3; CDR3aa: CAIRSLGQRKLLNTGELFF
j_gene: TRBJ2-1; v_gene: TRBV28; CDR3aa: CASTLQGSYNEQFF
j_gene: TRBJ2-3; v_gene: TRBV7-2; CDR3aa: CASSRARLAGDTQYF
j_gene: TRBJ1-6; v_gene: TRBV5-1; CDR3aa: CASSLGDRGNSYNSPLHF
j_gene: TRBJ2-5; v_gene: TRBV30; CDR3aa: CAWSGQGQETQYF
j_gene: TRBJ2-1; v_gene: TRBV27; CDR3aa: CASSPKRQGAYDEQFF